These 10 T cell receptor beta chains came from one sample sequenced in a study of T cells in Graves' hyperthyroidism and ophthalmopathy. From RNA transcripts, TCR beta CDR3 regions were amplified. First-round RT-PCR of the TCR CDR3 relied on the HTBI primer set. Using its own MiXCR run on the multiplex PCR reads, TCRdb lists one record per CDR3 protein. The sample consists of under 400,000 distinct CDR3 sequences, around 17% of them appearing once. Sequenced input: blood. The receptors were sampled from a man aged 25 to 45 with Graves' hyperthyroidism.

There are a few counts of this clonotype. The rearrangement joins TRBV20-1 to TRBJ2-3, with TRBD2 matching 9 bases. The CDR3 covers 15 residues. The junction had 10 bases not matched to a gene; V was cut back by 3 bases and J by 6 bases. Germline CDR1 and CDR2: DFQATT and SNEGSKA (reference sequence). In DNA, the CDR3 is TGCAGTGCTAGGACCTTCGCGGGAGGGCGGGATACGCAGTATTTT. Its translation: CSARTFAGGRDTQYF.

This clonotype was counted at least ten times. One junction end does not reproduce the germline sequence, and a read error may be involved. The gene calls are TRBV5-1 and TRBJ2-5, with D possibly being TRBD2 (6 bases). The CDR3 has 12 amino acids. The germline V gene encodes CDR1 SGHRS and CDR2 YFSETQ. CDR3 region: CASSLEGETQYF. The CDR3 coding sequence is TGTGCCAGCAGCTTGGAGGGAGAGACCCAGTACTTC.

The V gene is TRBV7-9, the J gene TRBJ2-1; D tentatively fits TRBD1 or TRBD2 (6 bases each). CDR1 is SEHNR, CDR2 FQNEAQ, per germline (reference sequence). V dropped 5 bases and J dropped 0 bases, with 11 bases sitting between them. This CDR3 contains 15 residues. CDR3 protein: CASSRRGVSYNEQFF. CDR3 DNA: TGTGCCAGCAGCCGGAGGGGGGTCTCCTACAATGAGCAGTTCTTC.

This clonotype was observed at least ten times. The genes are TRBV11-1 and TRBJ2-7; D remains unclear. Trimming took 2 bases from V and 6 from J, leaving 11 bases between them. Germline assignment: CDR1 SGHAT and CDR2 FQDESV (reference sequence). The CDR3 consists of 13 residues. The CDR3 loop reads CASSLRQLSEQYF. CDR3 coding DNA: TGTGCCAGCAGCTTAAGGCAGCTTTCCGAGCAGTACTTC.

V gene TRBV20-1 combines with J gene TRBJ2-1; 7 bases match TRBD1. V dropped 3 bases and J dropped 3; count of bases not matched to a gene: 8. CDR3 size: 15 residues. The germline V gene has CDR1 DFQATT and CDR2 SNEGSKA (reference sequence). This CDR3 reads CSASTLRDSYNEQFF. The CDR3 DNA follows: TGCAGTGCTAGCACACTTCGGGACAGCTACAATGAGCAGTTCTTC.

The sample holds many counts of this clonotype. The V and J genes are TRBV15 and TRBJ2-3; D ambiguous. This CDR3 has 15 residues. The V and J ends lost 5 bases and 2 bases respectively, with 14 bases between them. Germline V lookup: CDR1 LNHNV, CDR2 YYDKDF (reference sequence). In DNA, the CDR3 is TGTGCCACCAGCGTCGGACGGAAGACCACAGATACGCAGTATTTT. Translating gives CATSVGRKTTDTQYF.

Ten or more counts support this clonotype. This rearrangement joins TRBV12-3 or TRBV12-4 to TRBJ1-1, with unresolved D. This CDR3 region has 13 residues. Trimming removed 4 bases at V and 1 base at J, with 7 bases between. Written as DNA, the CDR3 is TGTGCCAGCAGTTGGACCGAGAACACTGAAGCTTTCTTT. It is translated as CASSWTENTEAFF.

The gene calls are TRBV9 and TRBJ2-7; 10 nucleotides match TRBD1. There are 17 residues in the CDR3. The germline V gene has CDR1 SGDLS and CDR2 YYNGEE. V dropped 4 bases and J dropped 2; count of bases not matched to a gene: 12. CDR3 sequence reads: CASSITGTGVFPYEQYF. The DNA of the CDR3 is TGTGCCAGCAGCATCACCGGGACAGGGGTTTTTCCCTACGAGCAGTACTTC.

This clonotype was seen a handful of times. This CDR3 is CASRRREGETQYF. In DNA form, the CDR3 reads TGTGCCAGCAGACGAAGGGAAGGGGAGACCCAGTACTTC. The chain employs TRBV5-6 and TRBJ2-5; D is unclear. This CDR3 contains 13 residues. Looked up from germline, CDR1 is SGHDT and CDR2 is YYEEEE. Trimming took off 5 bases at V and 5 bases at J, with 13 bases between the two ends. The whole variable domain, filled in from reference TRBV5-6 and TRBJ2-5, reads DAGVTQSPTHLIKTRGQQVTLRCSPKSGHDTVSWYQQALGQGPQFIFQYYEEEERQRGNFPDRFSGHQFPNYSSELNVNALLLGDSALYLCASRRREGETQYFGPGTRLLVL.

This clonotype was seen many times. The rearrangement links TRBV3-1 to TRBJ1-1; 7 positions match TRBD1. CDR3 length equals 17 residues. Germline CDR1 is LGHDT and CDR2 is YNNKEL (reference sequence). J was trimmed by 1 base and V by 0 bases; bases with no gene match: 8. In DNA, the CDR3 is TGTGCCAGCAGCCAAGAGGTGACAGGGAAATGGAACACTGAAGCTTTCTTT. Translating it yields CASSQEVTGKWNTEAFF.